This TCR beta chain came from a study of CD8 T cells in ankylosing spondylitis (dated by TCRdb to 2015 to 2018). Concerning the study at large: T cell receptor beta repertoires were profiled in healthy donors and ankylosing spondylitis patients so that disease-linked TCR variants could be found. Peripheral blood samples were taken, and synovial fluid was additionally collected from ankylosing spondylitis patients. The whole study cohort included over a hundred healthy donors and 25 ankylosing spondylitis patients. Results and caveats for the whole study, not just this receptor: Blood from ankylosing spondylitis patients appeared to be characterized by a TCR beta motif composed of 7 to 9 highly homologous amino acid variants. Some motif variants were previously reported in synovial fluid and blood of reactive arthritis patients, suggesting common disease-initiation mechanisms. A CD8+ phenotype was shown by the disease-linked clones, which were found at relatively low frequencies in peripheral blood. The disease-linked clones were reported to be significantly enriched in matched synovial fluid samples from ankylosing spondylitis patients.

The CDR3 measures 17 amino acids from cysteine to phenylalanine. Only the CDR3 part of the read is kept: 51 bases, read in frame from the first base. The V end gives up 3 bases and the J end 5 bases, leaving 14 bases in the junction not matched to a gene. CDR1 and CDR2, looked up from the germline V gene, are SGHTS and YDEGEE. For sequencing, an Illumina HiSeq 2500 was employed. Quantitative 5'-RACE with molecular barcodes was used to prepare TCR beta libraries. The published analysis was carried out like this. A new computational method based on a probabilistic model of VDJ rearrangement was used to identify disease-linked TCR variants. TCRdb trimmed the raw reads at Q25, called clones with MiXCR and kept productive beta chains. Rows merge per CDR3 protein into single entries with the most common DNA and genes. What appears here as the V and J calls and clone size reflects TCRdb's work, not the paper's. The sample has roughly 150,000 distinct CDR3 sequences on record, 9.8% of them singletons. The top ten hold roughly 16% of the sample.

This clonotype was seen more than once but under ten times. This clone's antigen is unknown. No base-level quality is on record; no much larger clone is a single base apart. The origin of this receptor is a female donor with ankylosing spondylitis or in good health (not recorded which). The receptor chain draws on TRBV5-8 and TRBJ2-7, and 10 junction bases match TRBD2. The specimen sequenced was blood, either unsorted or a sorted T cell fraction (not recorded which). The nucleotide sequence reads as follows: TGTGCCAGCAGCTCACACCTTTCAACTAGCGGGGAAAACGAGCAGTACTTC. It specifies CASSSHLSTSGENEQYF.